This T cell receptor beta chain was identified in a study of metastatic and nonmetastatic thyroid tumors. Study conclusions and caveats: The study reportedly found significantly higher TCR beta diversity in malignant thyroid tumors than benign nodules, in blood and tumor.

This clone occurred many times. Its antigen remains unknown. Via MiXCR, TCRdb re-called the PCR reads. The sample lists about 93,000 clones; more than 9.5% were seen once. The V end lost 4 bases, the J end lost 3 bases, and 9 bases lay between the germline ends. From germline, CDR1 is MNHNS and CDR2 SASEGT. The CDR3 is 14 amino acids. Thyroid surgery took place with no prior treatment in any patient. This clonotype was sampled from a female donor with papillary thyroid cancer or a benign thyroid nodule (not recorded which). Some clones in this sample may be carry-over from other donors' samples. The rearrangement links TRBV6-1 to TRBJ2-2; D may be TRBD2 (5 bases). Sequenced sample: blood. The CDR3 DNA is TGTGCCAGCAGTGCGGGGAGAGACACCGGGGAGCTGTTTTTT. Protein: CASSAGRDTGELFF.